Presented here are 6 T cell receptor beta chains from one specimen sequenced in a study of blood T cell repertoires in COVID-19. Assay: immunoSEQ multiplex PCR; the TCRdb copy retains only in-frame clones and omits some. The sample includes several thousand clones, about nine tenths of them seen just once. Sequencing input: peripheral blood. The source is a human donor in a cohort sampled during active COVID-19.

The V call is TRBV2, the J call TRBJ2-3, with 9 positions matching TRBD2. V trimming: 6 bases; J trimming: 4 bases; junction bases outside the gene matches: 5. This CDR3 is 14 amino acids long. Germline-derived CDR1 and CDR2 are SNHLY and FYNNEI. CDR3 DNA sequence: TGTGCCAGCAGGCGGGGGGGCGGAGCAGATACGCAGTATTTT. It encodes CASRRGGGADTQYF.

This clone was counted a few times. The chain recombines TRBV7-8 with TRBJ1-5; D gene ambiguous. Between the trimmed V and J ends, which lost 1 base and 4 bases, there was a span of 5 bases. The germline V gene has CDR1 SGHVS and CDR2 FQNEAQ. This CDR3 comprises 13 residues. CDR3 sequence: CASSLVPNQPQHF. CDR3 DNA: TGTGCCAGCAGCTTAGTCCCGAATCAGCCCCAGCATTTT.

The rearrangement joins TRBV6-5 to TRBJ2-7, with 9 bases matching TRBD1. Germline V gene lookup returns CDR1 MNHEY and CDR2 SVGAGI. After removal of 2 bases from V and 4 bases from J, the junction contained 6 bases not matched to a gene. The CDR3 is 15 amino acids. CDR3 in amino acids: CASSYAPGQGYEQYF. In DNA, the CDR3 is TGTGCCAGCAGTTACGCCCCGGGACAGGGTTACGAGCAGTACTTC.

The chain employs TRBV7-9 and TRBJ2-1; 9 bases align to TRBD2. V gave up 1 base and J gave up 4 bases; unmatched junction bases: 8. The CDR3 totals 17 residues. CDR1 is SEHNR, CDR2 FQNEAQ, per germline (reference sequence). The CDR3 nucleotides read TGTGCCAGCAGCTTAGGGGCGCTAGCGGGGCGGTACAATGAGCAGTTCTTC. Amino acid sequence: CASSLGALAGRYNEQFF.

The V gene is TRBV10-2, the J gene TRBJ1-1; D gene unclear. This CDR3 is 13 amino acids long. Trimming shortened V by 6 bases and J by 4 bases, and 12 bases separated the two germline ends. Germline-derived CDR1 and CDR2 are WSHSY and SAAADI. This CDR3 is CASRYQGSTEAFF. The CDR3 DNA follows: TGCGCCAGCAGGTACCAAGGGAGCACTGAAGCTTTCTTT.

The V and J genes are TRBV3-1 (or the pseudogene TRBV3-2) and TRBJ1-4; TRBD1 matches 9 bases. This CDR3 contains 15 residues. With 2 bases clipped from V and 8 bases from J, the junction kept 6 bases outside the gene matches. In germline, CDR1 is LGHDT, CDR2 YNNKEL (reference sequence). For the CDR3, the DNA is TGTGCCAGCAGCCAATTGGACAGGGGAGGGGAAAAACTGTTTTTT. Amino acids: CASSQLDRGGEKLFF.